The 27 T cell receptor beta chains in this list originate from one sample, sequenced in a study of T cells after yellow fever vaccination. In TCRdb, the 5' RACE reads were re-called with MiXCR into one record per CDR3 protein. Here the sample spans about 340,000 distinct CDR3 sequences, 3% to 4.5% being singletons. The source was PBMCs, collected 5 days after the yellow fever booster vaccination. The receptor set was obtained from a man aged 18 to 35 who received the YFV17D yellow fever vaccine.

Many counts were recorded for this clonotype. The rearrangement links TRBV27 to TRBJ2-3; perhaps TRBD1 as D (6 bases). CDR1 MNHEY and CDR2 SMNVEV come from the germline V gene (reference sequence). The CDR3 consists of 15 residues. V was cut by 6 bases and J by 2 bases, with 15 bases left in between. The CDR3 nucleotides read TGTGCCAGCAGGTTAAACAGGGTGGACACAGATACGCAGTATTTT. Its protein product is CASRLNRVDTDTQYF.

A word on this clonotype: Sequence at one end of the junction differs from germline and may be a read error. This chain uses TRBV29-1 with TRBJ2-2; TRBD2 matches 14 bases. The germline CDR1 and CDR2 sequences are SQVTM and ANQGSEA. The CDR3 consists of 15 residues. CDR3 sequence: CRVDGLAGGSGELFF. CDR3 coding DNA: TGCAGGGTTGACGGACTAGCGGGGGGATCCGGGGAGCTGTTTTTT.

The sample holds a few counts of this clonotype. This sequence joins TRBV9 and TRBJ2-3; D may be TRBD1 or TRBD2 (5 bases each). Germline loops: CDR1 SGDLS, CDR2 YYNGEE. Trimming took 0 bases from V and 4 from J, leaving 12 bases between them. This CDR3 is 15 amino acids long. CDR3 sequence reads: CASSVVEGSPDTQYF. The CDR3, as DNA: TGTGCCAGCAGCGTAGTAGAGGGGTCCCCAGATACGCAGTATTTT.

The chain uses TRBV6-5 and TRBJ1-4; TRBD1 is a possible D gene (6 bases). V was cut by 6 bases and J by 8 bases, with 16 bases left in between. Germline V gene data show CDR1 as MNHEY and CDR2 as SVGAGI. The CDR3 loop spans 14 amino acids. Here the CDR3 reads CASSNRVTREKLFF. CDR3 coding DNA: TGTGCCAGCAGCAACAGGGTGACAAGGGAAAAACTGTTTTTT.

This clonotype has a handful of counts. J is TRBJ2-7 and V is TRBV5-1; possible D gene TRBD2, 6 bases. The V and J ends lost 1 base and 3 bases respectively, with 14 bases between them. This CDR3 has 15 residues. Looked up from germline, CDR1 is SGHRS and CDR2 is YFSETQ. Here the CDR3 reads CASSLFGGTDYEQYF. Here the CDR3 DNA reads TGCGCCAGCAGCTTGTTTGGGGGGACCGACTACGAGCAGTACTTC.

The chain links TRBV20-1 to TRBJ1-2; possibly TRBD1 for D (5 bases). This CDR3 has 17 residues. Germline V CDR1 and CDR2: DFQATT, SNEGSKA (reference sequence). The CDR3 DNA reads TGCAGCAGGACCTTCGGGTGGGGCAGCCTTCTAGACTATGGCTACACCTTC. Protein sequence: CSRTFGWGSLLDYGYTF.

This clonotype was found many times. This chain connects TRBV7-9 to TRBJ1-1, with 9 bases fitting TRBD1. V lost 8 bases and J lost 1; bases outside the gene matches: 11. The germline V gene has CDR1 SEHNR and CDR2 FQNEAQ (reference sequence). The CDR3 length is 16 residues. This CDR3 is CASALQGAKTNTEAFF. DNA for the CDR3: TGTGCCAGCGCACTACAGGGGGCCAAGACGAACACTGAAGCTTTCTTT.

Ten or more counts support this clonotype. An end of the junction does not agree with germline; a read error may underlie this. The rearrangement links TRBV7-2 to TRBJ2-1; D is uncertain. Germline CDR1 SGHTA, CDR2 FQGNSA. There are 14 residues in the CDR3. This CDR3 is CASSLDWSSVQELF. CDR3 nucleotide sequence: TGTGCCAGCAGCTTAGATTGGAGTTCCGTCCAGGAGCTCTTC.

This clonotype was seen many times. V gene TRBV4-3 combines with J gene TRBJ2-1; TRBD1 is a possible D gene (6 bases). This CDR3 spans 16 amino acids. Trimming took off 0 bases at V and 2 bases at J, with 11 bases between the two ends. Looked up from germline, CDR1 is LGHNA and CDR2 is YSLEER. CDR3 region: CASSQDRGQPYNEQFF. The CDR3 nucleotides are TGCGCCAGCAGCCAAGATCGCGGACAGCCCTACAATGAGCAGTTCTTC.

This clonotype was seen more than once but under ten times. This chain joins TRBV7-9 and TRBJ2-2; TRBD1 agrees at 8 bases. The CDR3 consists of 15 residues. The J segment lost 3 bases and the V segment lost 6 bases, leaving 6 bases of the junction unmatched. The germline gives CDR1 SEHNR, CDR2 FQNEAQ (reference sequence). CDR3 amino acids: CASSPDRGDTGELFF. In DNA form, the CDR3 reads TGTGCCAGCAGTCCCGACAGGGGTGACACCGGGGAGCTGTTTTTT.

This clonotype was counted at least ten times. The V gene is TRBV12-3 or TRBV12-4, the J gene TRBJ2-3, with a tentative D call TRBD2 (6 bases). The CDR3 is made up of 15 amino acids. Trimming took off 6 bases at V and 0 bases at J, with 13 bases between the two ends. The CDR3 sequence: CASSISGTSTDTQYF. CDR3 DNA: TGTGCCAGCAGCATTAGCGGAACTAGCACAGATACGCAGTATTTT.

This clonotype was observed a handful of times. CDR3 amino acids: CASSPRTQRTEAFF. The CDR3 DNA is TGTGCCAGCAGCCCGCGGACCCAACGAACTGAAGCTTTCTTT. This chain connects TRBV7-9 to TRBJ1-1; D ambiguous. Trimming shortened V by 5 bases and J by 5 bases, and 15 bases separated the two germline ends. Germline CDR1 is SEHNR and CDR2 is FQNEAQ (reference sequence). CDR3 length: 14 residues.

The chain combines TRBV7-9 with TRBJ2-7, with 10 nucleotides matching TRBD1. The length of the CDR3 is 15 residues. Germline trimming cut 5 bases from V and 1 base from J; bases unmatched to any gene: 5. In germline, CDR1 is SEHNR, CDR2 FQNEAQ (reference sequence). CDR3 nucleotides: TGTGCCAGCAGCGCCCCGGGACAGGGGTCCTACGAGCAGTACGTC. Its protein product is CASSAPGQGSYEQYV.

This clonotype was observed a handful of times. The chain uses TRBV12-3 or TRBV12-4 and TRBJ2-3; possibly TRBD1 or TRBD2 for D (5 bases each). The length of the CDR3 is 14 residues. The V end lost 8 bases, the J end lost 6 bases, and 18 bases lay between the germline ends. As DNA, the CDR3 is TGTGCCAGCTGGGCTAGGGGAGAAGAGGATACGCAGTATTTT. It codes for CASWARGEEDTQYF.

This chain connects TRBV19 to TRBJ2-7; D is undetermined. The CDR3 sequence is 14 residues long. The V gene lost 3 bases and the J gene lost 1 base, with 10 bases spanning the gap. In germline, CDR1 is LNHDA, CDR2 SQIVND (reference sequence). Here the CDR3 reads CASSIKTESYEQYF. The CDR3 bases are TGTGCCAGTAGTATTAAAACGGAGTCCTACGAGCAGTACTTC.

This clonotype was found many times. The chain joins TRBV4-1 to TRBJ2-1, with a possible D match to TRBD1 (7 bases). This CDR3 has 17 amino acids. Germline V CDR1 and CDR2: MGHRA, YSYEKL. Trimming took off 1 base at V and 7 bases at J, with 20 bases between the two ends. In nucleotides, the CDR3 is TGCGCCAGCAGCCAAGTTGGTAGCGCCCCAGGGGGGAATGAGCAGTTCTTC. It yields the protein CASSQVGSAPGGNEQFF.

This clonotype was counted a few times. The chain carries TRBV24-1 and TRBJ2-1, with 9 bases that match TRBD1. Germline lookup yields CDR1 KGHDR and CDR2 SFDVKD. This CDR3 comprises 17 residues. The ends lost 0 bases at V and 3 bases at J; junction bases unmatched: 5. The CDR3 nucleotides read TGTGCCACCAGTGATTTGGGGGGACAGGGCGTCTACAATGAGCAGTTCTTC. Translated: CATSDLGGQGVYNEQFF.

The chain is built from TRBV7-9 and TRBJ1-2; D remains ambiguous. From germline, CDR1 is SEHNR and CDR2 FQNEAQ (reference sequence). Trimming stripped 5 bases from V and 0 bases from J, with 16 bases between. The CDR3 covers 16 residues. Here the CDR3 reads CASSPSASVTNYGYTF. CDR3 DNA: TGTGCCAGCAGCCCGTCGGCCAGCGTTACTAACTATGGCTACACCTTC. Supplemented by reference TRBV7-9 and TRBJ1-2, the full variable domain reads DTGVSQNPRHKITKRGQNVTFRCDPISEHNRLYWYRQTLGQGPEFLTYFQNEAQLEKSRLLSDRFSAERPKGSFSTLEIQRTEQGDSAMYLCASSPSASVTNYGYTFGSGTRLTVV.

This clonotype was seen a few times. The V call is TRBV12-3 or TRBV12-4, the J call TRBJ1-2, with D uncertain. The CDR3 is made up of 12 amino acids. V was shortened by 4 bases and J by 4 bases, with 7 bases between the two germline ends. The CDR3 spells CASSWTSYGYTF. The CDR3 DNA follows: TGTGCCAGCAGTTGGACGTCCTATGGCTACACCTTC.

The CDR3 nucleotides are TGTGCCAGCAGTTCCACGGCGGGAGGTACGCAGTATTTT. Translated, it gives CASSSTAGGTQYF. V and J are TRBV7-3 and TRBJ2-3, with 8 bases fitting TRBD2. The V and J ends lost 6 bases and 8 bases, in that order; junction bases with no gene match: 7. CDR1 and CDR2 (germline): SGHTA, FQGTGA. The CDR3 is 13 amino acids.

The table lists this clonotype with many counts. V and J are TRBV4-3 and TRBJ2-5, with D possibly being TRBD1 or TRBD2 (5 bases each). From germline, CDR1 is LGHNA and CDR2 YSLEER. Trimming left V 0 bases short and J 5 bases short, with 13 bases between. This CDR3 comprises 15 residues. The CDR3 loop reads CASSQEIEGWETQYF. The CDR3 DNA is TGCGCCAGCAGCCAAGAGATCGAGGGGTGGGAGACCCAGTACTTC.

This clonotype was recorded many times. This chain links TRBV7-8 with TRBJ2-3, with D perhaps assigned TRBD1 or TRBD2 (5 bases each). This CDR3 spans 15 amino acids. The germline V gene has CDR1 SGHVS and CDR2 FQNEAQ. Trimming took off 2 bases at V and 3 bases at J, with 12 bases between the two ends. The CDR3 region has the DNA TGTGCCAGCAGCTTACCCCCCGGGGCGACAGATACGCAGTATTTT. This gives the protein CASSLPPGATDTQYF.

V gene TRBV4-3 combines with J gene TRBJ1-2; no definite D call. CDR1 LGHNA and CDR2 YSLEER come from the germline V gene. The CDR3 has 15 amino acids. With 1 base removed from V and 5 bases from J, the gap between germline ends came to 14 bases. CDR3 coding DNA: TGCGCCAGCAGCCAAGTAGCGGTGAGGAAATATGGCTACACCTTC. Translated, it gives CASSQVAVRKYGYTF.

This clonotype was recorded a few times. V usage is TRBV20-1 and J usage is TRBJ2-3; D ambiguous. Per germline, CDR1 DFQATT and CDR2 SNEGSKA (reference sequence). V shed 6 bases and J shed 0 bases, with 13 bases lying between them. The CDR3 is 14 amino acids. Here the CDR3 DNA reads TGCAGTGCCTCGGACCGGAGAAGCACAGATACGCAGTATTTT. Translation: CSASDRRSTDTQYF.

This clonotype was recorded a few times. The rearrangement joins TRBV20-1 to TRBJ2-7, with a weak D call TRBD1 (6 bases). Deletions cut 5 bases from V and 4 bases from J, with 12 bases between. Germline V gene lookup returns CDR1 DFQATT and CDR2 SNEGSKA (reference sequence). The CDR3 sequence is 12 residues long. The CDR3 spells CSASLQGYEQYF. The CDR3 nucleotides read TGCAGTGCTTCTCTACAGGGTTACGAGCAGTACTTC.

This chain uses TRBV6-2 or TRBV6-3 with TRBJ2-1, with D possibly being TRBD1 (5 bases). Between the trimmed V and J ends, which lost 2 bases and 7 bases, there was a span of 21 bases. Germline V lookup: CDR1 MNHEY, CDR2 SVGEGT. This CDR3 contains 17 residues. CDR3 sequence (DNA): TGTGCCAGCAGTTACATCCTGGAGACAGCAAAAGGGAATGAGCAGTTCTTC. Residues: CASSYILETAKGNEQFF.

V and J are TRBV7-6 and TRBJ2-5, with 8 bases lining up with TRBD2. The CDR3 sequence is 16 residues long. CDR1 SGHVS and CDR2 FNYEAQ come from the germline V gene. Germline trimming cut 5 bases from V and 5 bases from J; bases unmatched to any gene: 13. The DNA of the CDR3 is TGTGCCAGCAGCCCGCCCCTTCGGGGGGGCAGGGAGACCCAGTACTTC. It specifies CASSPPLRGGRETQYF.